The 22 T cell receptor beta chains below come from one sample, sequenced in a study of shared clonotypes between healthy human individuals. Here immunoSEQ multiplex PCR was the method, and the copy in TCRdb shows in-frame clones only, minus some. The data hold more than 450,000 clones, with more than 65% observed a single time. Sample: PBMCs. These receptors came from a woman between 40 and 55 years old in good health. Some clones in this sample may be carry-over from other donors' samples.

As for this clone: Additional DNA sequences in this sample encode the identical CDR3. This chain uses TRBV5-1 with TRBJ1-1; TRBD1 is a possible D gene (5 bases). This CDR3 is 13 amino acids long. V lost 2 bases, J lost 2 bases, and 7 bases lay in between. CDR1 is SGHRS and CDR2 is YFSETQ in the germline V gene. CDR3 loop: CASSFQGNTEAFF. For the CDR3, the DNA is TGCGCCAGCAGCTTTCAGGGTAACACTGAAGCTTTCTTT.

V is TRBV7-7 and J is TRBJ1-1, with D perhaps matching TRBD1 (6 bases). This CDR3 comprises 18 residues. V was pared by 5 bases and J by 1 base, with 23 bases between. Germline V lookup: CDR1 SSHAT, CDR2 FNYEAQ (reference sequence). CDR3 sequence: CASSPYLQGSAENTEAFF. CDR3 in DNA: TGTGCCAGCAGCCCCTATCTCCAGGGGTCGGCCGAGAACACTGAAGCTTTCTTT.

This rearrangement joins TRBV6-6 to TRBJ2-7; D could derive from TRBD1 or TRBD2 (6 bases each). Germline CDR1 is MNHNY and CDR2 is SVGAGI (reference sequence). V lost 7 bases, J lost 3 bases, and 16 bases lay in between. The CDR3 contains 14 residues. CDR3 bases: TGTGCCAGCAAGGAGGGCTGGGGGCACTACGAGCAGTACTTC. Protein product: CASKEGWGHYEQYF.

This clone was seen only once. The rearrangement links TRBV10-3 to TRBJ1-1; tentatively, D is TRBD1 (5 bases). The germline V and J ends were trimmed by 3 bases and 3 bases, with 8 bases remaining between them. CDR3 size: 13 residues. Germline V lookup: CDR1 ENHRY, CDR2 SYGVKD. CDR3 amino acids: CAISETGYTEAFF. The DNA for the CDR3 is TGTGCCATCAGTGAAACAGGATACACTGAAGCTTTCTTT.

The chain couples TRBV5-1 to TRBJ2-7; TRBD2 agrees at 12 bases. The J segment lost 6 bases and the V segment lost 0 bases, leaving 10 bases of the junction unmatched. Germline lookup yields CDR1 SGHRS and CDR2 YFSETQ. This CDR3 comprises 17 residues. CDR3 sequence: CASSLGLAGDQRSEQYF. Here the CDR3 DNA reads TGCGCCAGCAGCTTGGGACTAGCGGGAGACCAGCGTAGCGAGCAGTACTTC.

The DNA of the CDR3 is TGTGCCAGCAGTCCCCAGACAGGGAAGGGGACAGATACGCAGTATTTT. Its translation is CASSPQTGKGTDTQYF. The chain is built from TRBV27 and TRBJ2-3; TRBD1 aligns across 7 bases. The CDR3 contains 16 residues. Germline V gene data show CDR1 as MNHEY and CDR2 as SMNVEV (reference sequence). Trimming removed 5 bases from V and 3 bases from J; junction bases left unmatched: 11.

The CDR3 loop reads CASSSTDRGGYEQYF. As DNA, the CDR3 is TGTGCCAGCAGCTCCACCGACAGGGGTGGGTACGAGCAGTACTTC. The J gene is TRBJ2-7, the V gene TRBV5-4; the match to TRBD1 covers 8 bases. This CDR3 comprises 15 residues. Trimming at V came to 3 bases and at J to 4 bases, leaving 9 bases not matched to a gene. From germline, CDR1 is SGHNT and CDR2 YYREEE (reference sequence).

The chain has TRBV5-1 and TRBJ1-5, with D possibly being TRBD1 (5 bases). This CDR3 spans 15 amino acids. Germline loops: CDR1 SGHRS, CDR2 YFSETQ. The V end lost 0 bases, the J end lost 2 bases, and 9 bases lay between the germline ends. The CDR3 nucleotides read TGCGCCAGCAGCTTGGCAGGGTTGGGCAATCAGCCCCAGCATTTT. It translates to CASSLAGLGNQPQHF.

The CDR3 nucleotides read TGTGCCAGCAGCTCGCACAGGGGGACTAGCACAGATACGCAGTATTTT. Translation: CASSSHRGTSTDTQYF. The chain uses TRBV11-3 and TRBJ2-3, with 8 bases identical to TRBD1. CDR1 is SGHNT, CDR2 YENEEA, per germline. V gave up 4 bases and J gave up 0 bases; unmatched junction bases: 6. CDR3 length equals 16 residues.

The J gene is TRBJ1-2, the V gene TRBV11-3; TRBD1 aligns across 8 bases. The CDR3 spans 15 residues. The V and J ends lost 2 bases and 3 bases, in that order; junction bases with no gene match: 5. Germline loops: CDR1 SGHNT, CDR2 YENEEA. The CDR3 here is CASSLQDRVDYGYTF. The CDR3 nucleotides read TGTGCCAGCAGCTTACAGGACAGGGTGGACTATGGCTACACCTTC.

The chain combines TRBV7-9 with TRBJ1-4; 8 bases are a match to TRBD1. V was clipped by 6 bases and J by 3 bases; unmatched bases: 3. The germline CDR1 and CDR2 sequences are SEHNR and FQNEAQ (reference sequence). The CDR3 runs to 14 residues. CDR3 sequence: CASRRQGPNEKLFF. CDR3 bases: TGTGCCAGCAGACGACAGGGGCCTAATGAAAAACTGTTTTTT.

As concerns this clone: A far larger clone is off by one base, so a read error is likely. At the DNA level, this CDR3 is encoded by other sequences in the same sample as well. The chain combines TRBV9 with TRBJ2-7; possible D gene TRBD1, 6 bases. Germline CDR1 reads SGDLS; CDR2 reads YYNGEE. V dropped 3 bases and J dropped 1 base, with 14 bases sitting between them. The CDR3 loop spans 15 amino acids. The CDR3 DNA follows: TGTGCCAGCAGCGAGGGGCAGGGGTGGTCCTACGAGCAGTACTTC. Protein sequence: CASSEGQGWSYEQYF. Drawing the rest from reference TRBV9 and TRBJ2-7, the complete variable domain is DSGVTQTPKHLITATGQRVTLRCSPRSGDLSVYWYQQSLDQGLQFLIQYYNGEERAKGNILERFSAQQFPDLHSELNLSSLELGDSALYFCASSEGQGWSYEQYFGPGTRLTVT.

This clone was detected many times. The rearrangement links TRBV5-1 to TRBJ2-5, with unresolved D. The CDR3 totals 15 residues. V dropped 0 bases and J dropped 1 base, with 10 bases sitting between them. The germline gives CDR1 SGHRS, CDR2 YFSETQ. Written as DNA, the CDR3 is TGCGCCAGCAGCTTGGAAGGGAACTCCCAAGAGACCCAGTACTTC. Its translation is CASSLEGNSQETQYF.

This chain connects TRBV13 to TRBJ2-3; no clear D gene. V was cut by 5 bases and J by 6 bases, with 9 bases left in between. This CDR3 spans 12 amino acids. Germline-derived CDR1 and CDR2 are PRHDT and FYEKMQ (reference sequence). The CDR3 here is CASSPVGDTQYF. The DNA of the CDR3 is TGTGCCAGCAGCCCAGTGGGGGATACGCAGTATTTT.

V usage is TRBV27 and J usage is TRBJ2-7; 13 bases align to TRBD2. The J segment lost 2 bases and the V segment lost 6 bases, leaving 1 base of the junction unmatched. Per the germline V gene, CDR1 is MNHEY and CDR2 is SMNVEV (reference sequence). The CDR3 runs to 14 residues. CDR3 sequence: CASRTSGRAYEQYF. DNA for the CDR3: TGTGCCAGCAGAACTAGCGGGAGGGCCTACGAGCAGTACTTC.

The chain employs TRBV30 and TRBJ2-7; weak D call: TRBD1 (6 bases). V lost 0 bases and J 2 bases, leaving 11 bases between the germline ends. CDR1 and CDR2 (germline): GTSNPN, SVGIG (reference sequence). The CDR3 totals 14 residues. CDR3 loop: CAWSVGRGPYEQYF. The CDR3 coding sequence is TGTGCCTGGAGTGTAGGCAGGGGCCCCTACGAGCAGTACTTC.

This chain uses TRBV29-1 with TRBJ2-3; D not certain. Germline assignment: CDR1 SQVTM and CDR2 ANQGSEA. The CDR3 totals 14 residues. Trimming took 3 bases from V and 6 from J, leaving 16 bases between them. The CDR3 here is CSVERSPAADTQYF. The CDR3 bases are TGCAGCGTTGAGCGAAGTCCCGCAGCGGATACGCAGTATTTT.

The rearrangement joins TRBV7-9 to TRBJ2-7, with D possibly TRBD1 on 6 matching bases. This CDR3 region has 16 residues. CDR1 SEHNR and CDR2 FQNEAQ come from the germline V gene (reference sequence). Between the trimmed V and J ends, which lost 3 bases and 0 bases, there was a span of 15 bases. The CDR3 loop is CASSFLRDTPSYEQYF. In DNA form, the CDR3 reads TGTGCCAGCAGCTTCCTCCGGGACACCCCCTCCTACGAGCAGTACTTC.

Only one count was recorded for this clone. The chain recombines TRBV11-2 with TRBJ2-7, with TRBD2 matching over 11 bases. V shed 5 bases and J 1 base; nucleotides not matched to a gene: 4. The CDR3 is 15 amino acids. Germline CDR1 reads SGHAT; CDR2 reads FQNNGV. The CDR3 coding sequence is TGTGCCAGCAGCCAAGGGACTAGCGGATCCTACGAGCAGTACTTC. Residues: CASSQGTSGSYEQYF.

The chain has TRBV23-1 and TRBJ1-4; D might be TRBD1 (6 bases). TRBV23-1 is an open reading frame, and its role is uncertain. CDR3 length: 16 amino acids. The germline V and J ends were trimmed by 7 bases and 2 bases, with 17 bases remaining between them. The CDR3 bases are TGCGCCAGCACCCAAATACGGGGGGCGACTAATGAAAAACTGTTTTTT. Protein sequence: CASTQIRGATNEKLFF.

Here the CDR3 reads CASSLEIGGSYEQYF. CDR3 bases: TGTGCCAGCAGCTTAGAGATCGGAGGTTCCTACGAGCAGTACTTC. J is TRBJ2-7 and V is TRBV11-2, with D possibly TRBD2 on 5 matching bases. The CDR3 totals 15 residues. Trimming pared 0 bases from V and 1 base from J, leaving 10 bases between. Looked up from germline, CDR1 is SGHAT and CDR2 is FQNNGV.

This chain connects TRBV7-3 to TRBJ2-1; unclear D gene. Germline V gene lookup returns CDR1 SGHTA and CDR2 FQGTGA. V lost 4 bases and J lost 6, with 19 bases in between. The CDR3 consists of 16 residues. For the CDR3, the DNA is TGTGCCAGCAGCTCCTCTTCTGGTCGGGTGCCCAATGAGCAGTTCTTC. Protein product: CASSSSSGRVPNEQFF.